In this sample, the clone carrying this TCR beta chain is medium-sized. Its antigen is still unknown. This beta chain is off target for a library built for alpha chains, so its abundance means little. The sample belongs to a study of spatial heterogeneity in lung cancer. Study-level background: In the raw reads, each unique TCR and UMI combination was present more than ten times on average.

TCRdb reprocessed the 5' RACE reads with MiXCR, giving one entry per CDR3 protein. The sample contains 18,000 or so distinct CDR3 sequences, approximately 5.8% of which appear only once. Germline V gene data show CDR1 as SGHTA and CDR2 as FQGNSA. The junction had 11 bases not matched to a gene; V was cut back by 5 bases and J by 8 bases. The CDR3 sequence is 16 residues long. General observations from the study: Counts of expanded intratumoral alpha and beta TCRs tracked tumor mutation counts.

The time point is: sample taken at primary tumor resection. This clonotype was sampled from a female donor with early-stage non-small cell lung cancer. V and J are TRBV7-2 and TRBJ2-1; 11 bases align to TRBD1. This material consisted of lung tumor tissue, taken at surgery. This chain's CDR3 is CASSPRGTGGRDEQFF. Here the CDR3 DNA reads TGTGCCAGCAGCCCACGAGGGACAGGGGGACGGGATGAGCAGTTCTTC.